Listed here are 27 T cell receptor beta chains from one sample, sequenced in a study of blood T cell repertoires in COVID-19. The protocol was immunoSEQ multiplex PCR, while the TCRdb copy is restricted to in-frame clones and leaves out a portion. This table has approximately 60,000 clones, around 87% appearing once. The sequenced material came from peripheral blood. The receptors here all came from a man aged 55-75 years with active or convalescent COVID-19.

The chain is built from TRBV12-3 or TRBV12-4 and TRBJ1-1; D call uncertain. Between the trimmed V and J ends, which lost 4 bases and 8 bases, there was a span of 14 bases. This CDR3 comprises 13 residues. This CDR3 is CASSSTESQEAFF. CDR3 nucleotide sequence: TGTGCCAGCAGTTCAACAGAAAGCCAAGAAGCTTTCTTT.

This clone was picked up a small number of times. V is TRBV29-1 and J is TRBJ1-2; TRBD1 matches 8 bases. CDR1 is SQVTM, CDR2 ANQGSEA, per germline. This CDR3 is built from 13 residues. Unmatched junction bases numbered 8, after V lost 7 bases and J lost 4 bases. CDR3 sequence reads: CSDRDRLSYGYTF. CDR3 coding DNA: TGCAGCGACCGGGACAGGCTGAGCTATGGCTACACCTTC.

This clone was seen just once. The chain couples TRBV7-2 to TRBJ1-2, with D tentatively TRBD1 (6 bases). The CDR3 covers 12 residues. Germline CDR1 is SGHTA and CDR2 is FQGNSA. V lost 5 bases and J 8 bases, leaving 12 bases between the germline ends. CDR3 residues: CASSTYRDGYTF. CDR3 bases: TGTGCCAGCAGCACATACAGGGACGGCTACACCTTC. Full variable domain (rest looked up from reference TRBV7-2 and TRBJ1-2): GAGVSQSPSNKVTEKGKDVELRCDPISGHTALYWYRQSLGQGLEFLIYFQGNSAPDKSGLPSDRFSAERTGGSVSTLTIQRTQQEDSAVYLCASSTYRDGYTFGSGTRLTVV.

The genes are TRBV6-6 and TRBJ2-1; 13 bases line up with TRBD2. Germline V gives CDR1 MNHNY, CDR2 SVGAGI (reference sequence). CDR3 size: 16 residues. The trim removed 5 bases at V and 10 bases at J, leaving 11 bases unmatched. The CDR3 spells CASSKTGTSGVGEQFF. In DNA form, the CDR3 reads TGTGCCAGCAGTAAAACCGGGACTAGCGGGGTCGGGGAGCAGTTCTTC.

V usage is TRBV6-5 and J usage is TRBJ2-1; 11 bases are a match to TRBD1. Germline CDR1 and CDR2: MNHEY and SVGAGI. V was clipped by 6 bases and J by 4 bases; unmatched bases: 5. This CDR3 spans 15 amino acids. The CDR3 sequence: CASRSGTGGYNEQFF. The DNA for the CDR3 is TGTGCCAGCAGATCAGGGACAGGGGGGTACAATGAGCAGTTCTTC.

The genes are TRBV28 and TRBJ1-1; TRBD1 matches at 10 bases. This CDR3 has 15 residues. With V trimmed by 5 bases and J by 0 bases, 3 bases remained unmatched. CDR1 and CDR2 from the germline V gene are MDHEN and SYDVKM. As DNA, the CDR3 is TGTGCCAGCAGTGGGACAGGGGAACTGAACACTGAAGCTTTCTTT. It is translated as CASSGTGELNTEAFF. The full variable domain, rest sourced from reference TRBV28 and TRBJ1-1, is DVKVTQSSRYLVKRTGEKVFLECVQDMDHENMFWYRQDPGLGLRLIYFSYDVKMKEKGDIPEGYSVSREKKERFSLILESASTNQTSMYLCASSGTGELNTEAFFGQGTRLTVV.

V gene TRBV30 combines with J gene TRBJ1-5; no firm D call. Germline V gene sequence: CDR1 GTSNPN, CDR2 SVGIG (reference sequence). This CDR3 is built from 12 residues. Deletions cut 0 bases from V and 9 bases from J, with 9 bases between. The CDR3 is CAWSVNGGPQHF. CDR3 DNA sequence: TGTGCCTGGAGTGTAAATGGCGGGCCCCAGCATTTT.

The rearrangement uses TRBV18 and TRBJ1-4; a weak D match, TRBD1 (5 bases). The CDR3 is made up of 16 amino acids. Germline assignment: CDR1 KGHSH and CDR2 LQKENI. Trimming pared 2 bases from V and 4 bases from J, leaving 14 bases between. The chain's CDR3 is CASSPSQGLNNEKLFF. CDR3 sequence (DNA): TGTGCCAGCTCACCATCTCAGGGACTTAATAATGAAAAACTGTTTTTT.

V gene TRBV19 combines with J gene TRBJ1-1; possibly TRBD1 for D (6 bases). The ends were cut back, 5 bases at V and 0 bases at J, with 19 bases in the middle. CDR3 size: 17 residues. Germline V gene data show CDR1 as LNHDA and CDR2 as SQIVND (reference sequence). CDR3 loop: CASSATGEWLMNTEAFF. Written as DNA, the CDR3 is TGTGCCAGTAGTGCGACAGGCGAATGGCTCATGAACACTGAAGCTTTCTTT.

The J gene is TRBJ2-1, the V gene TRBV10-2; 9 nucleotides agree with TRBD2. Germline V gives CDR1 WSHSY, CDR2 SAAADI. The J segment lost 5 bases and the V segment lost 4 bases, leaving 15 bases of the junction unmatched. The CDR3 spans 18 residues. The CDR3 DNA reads TGCGCCAGCAGTGGCACGCGGACTAGCGCCTGGGGCCACAATGAGCAGTTCTTC. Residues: CASSGTRTSAWGHNEQFF.

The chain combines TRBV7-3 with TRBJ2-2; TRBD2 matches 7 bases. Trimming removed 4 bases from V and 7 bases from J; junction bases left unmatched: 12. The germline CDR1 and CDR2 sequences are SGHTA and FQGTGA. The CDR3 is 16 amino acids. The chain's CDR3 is CASSSLRTSIIGELFF. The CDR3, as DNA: TGTGCCAGCAGCTCCCTCCGGACTAGTATTATCGGGGAGCTGTTTTTT. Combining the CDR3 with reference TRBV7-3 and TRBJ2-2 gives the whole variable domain GAGVSQTPSNKVTEKGKYVELRCDPISGHTALYWYRQSLGQGPEFLIYFQGTGAADDSGLPNDRFFAVRPEGSVSTLKIQRTERGDSAVYLCASSSLRTSIIGELFFGEGSRLTVL.

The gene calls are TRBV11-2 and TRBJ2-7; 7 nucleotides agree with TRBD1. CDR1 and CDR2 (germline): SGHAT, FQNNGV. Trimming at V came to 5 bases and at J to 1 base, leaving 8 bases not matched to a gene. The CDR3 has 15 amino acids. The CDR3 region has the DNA TGTGCCAGCAGCCCACAGGGGCTAAGATCCTACGAGCAGTACTTC. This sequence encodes CASSPQGLRSYEQYF.

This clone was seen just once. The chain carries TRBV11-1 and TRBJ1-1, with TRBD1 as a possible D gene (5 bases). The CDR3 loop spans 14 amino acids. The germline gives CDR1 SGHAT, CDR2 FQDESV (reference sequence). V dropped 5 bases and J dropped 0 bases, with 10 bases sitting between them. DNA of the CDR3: TGTGCCAGCAGCCCGGGACTGATGAACACTGAAGCTTTCTTT. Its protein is CASSPGLMNTEAFF.

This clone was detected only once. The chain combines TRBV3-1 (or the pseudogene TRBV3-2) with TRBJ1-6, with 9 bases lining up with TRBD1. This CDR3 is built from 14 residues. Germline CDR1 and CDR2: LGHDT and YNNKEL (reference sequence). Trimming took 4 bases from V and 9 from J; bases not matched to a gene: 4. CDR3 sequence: CASSLGQGGSPLHF. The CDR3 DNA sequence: TGTGCCAGCAGCCTGGGACAGGGAGGTTCACCCCTCCACTTT.

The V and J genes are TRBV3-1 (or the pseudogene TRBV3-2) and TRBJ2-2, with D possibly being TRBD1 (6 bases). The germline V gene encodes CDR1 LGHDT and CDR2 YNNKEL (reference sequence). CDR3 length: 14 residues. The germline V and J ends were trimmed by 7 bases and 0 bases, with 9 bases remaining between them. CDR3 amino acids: CASIHRANTGELFF. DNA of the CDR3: TGTGCCAGCATACACAGGGCGAACACCGGGGAGCTGTTTTTT.

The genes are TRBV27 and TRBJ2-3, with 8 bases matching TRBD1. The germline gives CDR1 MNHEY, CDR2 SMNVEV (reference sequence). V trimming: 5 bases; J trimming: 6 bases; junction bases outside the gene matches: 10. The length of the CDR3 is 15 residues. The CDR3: CASSRPTGGDDTQYF. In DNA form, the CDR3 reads TGTGCCAGCAGTCGCCCTACAGGGGGTGATGATACGCAGTATTTT.

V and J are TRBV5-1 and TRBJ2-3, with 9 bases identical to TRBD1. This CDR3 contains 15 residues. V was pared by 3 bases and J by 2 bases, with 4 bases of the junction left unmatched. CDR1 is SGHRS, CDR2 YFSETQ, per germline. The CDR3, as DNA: TGCGCCAGCAGCTCGGGACAGGGAAACACAGATACGCAGTATTTT. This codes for CASSSGQGNTDTQYF.

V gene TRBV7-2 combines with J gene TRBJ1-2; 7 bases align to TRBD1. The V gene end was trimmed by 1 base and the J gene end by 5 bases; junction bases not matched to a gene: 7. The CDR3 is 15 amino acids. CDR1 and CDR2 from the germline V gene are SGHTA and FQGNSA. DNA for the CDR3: TGTGCCAGCAGCTTAGTTGGACAGGTCTCTTATGGCTACACCTTC. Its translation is CASSLVGQVSYGYTF.

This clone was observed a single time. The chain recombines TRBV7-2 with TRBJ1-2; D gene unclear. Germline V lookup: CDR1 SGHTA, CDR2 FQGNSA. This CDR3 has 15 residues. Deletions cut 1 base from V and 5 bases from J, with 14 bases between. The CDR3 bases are TGTGCCAGCAGCTTAGACCTACTGGTCGGGTATGGCTACACCTTC. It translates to CASSLDLLVGYGYTF.

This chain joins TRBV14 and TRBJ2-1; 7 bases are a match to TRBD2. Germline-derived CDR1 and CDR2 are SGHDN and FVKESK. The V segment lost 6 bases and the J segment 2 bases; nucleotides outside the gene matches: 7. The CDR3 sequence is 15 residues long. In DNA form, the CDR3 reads TGTGCCAGCAGTCCCCAGCTAGCGGCCTACAATGAGCAGTTCTTC. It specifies CASSPQLAAYNEQFF.

DNA for the CDR3: TGTGCCAGCAGCGTGACGGCGGGGGGGCCGGGGAATGAGCAGTTCTTC. Protein product: CASSVTAGGPGNEQFF. The rearrangement uses TRBV9 and TRBJ2-1; TRBD2 agrees at 9 bases. Germline V CDR1 and CDR2: SGDLS, YYNGEE. CDR3 length: 16 amino acids. With V trimmed by 2 bases and J by 7 bases, 10 bases remained unmatched.

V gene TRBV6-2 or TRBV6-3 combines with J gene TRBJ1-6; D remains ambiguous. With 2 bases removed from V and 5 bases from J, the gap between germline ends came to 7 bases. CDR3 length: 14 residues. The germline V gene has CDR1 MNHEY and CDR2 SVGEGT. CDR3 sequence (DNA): TGTGCCAGCAGTTACATTCAGAATAATTCACCCCTCCACTTT. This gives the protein CASSYIQNNSPLHF.

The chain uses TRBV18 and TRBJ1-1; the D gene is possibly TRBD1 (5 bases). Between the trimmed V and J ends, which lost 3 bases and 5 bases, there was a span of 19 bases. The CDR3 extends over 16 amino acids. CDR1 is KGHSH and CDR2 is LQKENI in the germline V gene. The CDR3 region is CASSPRSMGEGTEAFF. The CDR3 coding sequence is TGTGCCAGCTCACCTCGTAGTATGGGGGAGGGGACTGAAGCTTTCTTT. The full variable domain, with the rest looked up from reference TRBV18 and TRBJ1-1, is NAGVMQNPRHLVRRRGQEARLRCSPMKGHSHVYWYRQLPEEGLKFMVYLQKENIIDESGMPKERFSAEFPKEGPSILRIQQVVRGDSAAYFCASSPRSMGEGTEAFFGQGTRLTVV.

CDR3 region: CASSPSGSTNEKLFF. CDR3 coding DNA: TGCGCCAGCAGCCCTTCCGGGTCTACTAATGAAAAACTGTTTTTT. The V call is TRBV5-1, the J call TRBJ1-4; D is unresolved. There are 15 residues in the CDR3. In germline, CDR1 is SGHRS, CDR2 YFSETQ. The V and J ends lost 4 bases and 2 bases respectively, with 12 bases between them.

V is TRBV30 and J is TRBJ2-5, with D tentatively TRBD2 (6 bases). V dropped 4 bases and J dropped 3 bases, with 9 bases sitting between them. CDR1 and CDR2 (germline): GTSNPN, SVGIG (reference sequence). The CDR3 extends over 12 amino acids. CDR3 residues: CAWNSGEETQYF. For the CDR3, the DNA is TGTGCCTGGAATAGCGGAGAAGAGACCCAGTACTTC.

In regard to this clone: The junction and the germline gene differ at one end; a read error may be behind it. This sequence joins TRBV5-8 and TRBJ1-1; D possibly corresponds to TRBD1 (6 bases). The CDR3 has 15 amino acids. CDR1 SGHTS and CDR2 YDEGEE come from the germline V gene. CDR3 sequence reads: CASSSLYGGGAEVDF. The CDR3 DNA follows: TGTGCCAGCAGCTCGCTATATGGGGGCGGTGCGGAGGTGGACTTT.

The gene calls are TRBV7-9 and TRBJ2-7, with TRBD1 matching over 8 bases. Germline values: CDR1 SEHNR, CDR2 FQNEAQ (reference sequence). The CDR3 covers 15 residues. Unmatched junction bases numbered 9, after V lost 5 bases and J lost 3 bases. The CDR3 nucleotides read TGTGCCAGCAGCCTCAACAGGGGGATCGGCTACGAGCAGTACTTC. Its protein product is CASSLNRGIGYEQYF. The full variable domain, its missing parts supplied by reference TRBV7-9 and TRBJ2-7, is DTGVSQNPRHKITKRGQNVTFRCDPISEHNRLYWYRQTLGQGPEFLTYFQNEAQLEKSRLLSDRFSAERPKGSFSTLEIQRTEQGDSAMYLCASSLNRGIGYEQYFGPGTRLTVT.